Shown below are 12 T cell receptor beta chains from a single sample sequenced in a study of blood T cell repertoires in COVID-19. Here immunoSEQ multiplex PCR was the method, and the copy in TCRdb shows in-frame clones only, minus some. The sample includes 130,000 or so clones, 75% to 90% of them seen just once. The sequencing sample was made of peripheral blood. These receptors originate from a man over 45 with active COVID-19.

The chain has TRBV7-9 and TRBJ1-1, with D perhaps matching TRBD1 (6 bases). Trimming cost V 4 bases and J 2 bases, with 14 bases left between them. The CDR3 loop spans 15 amino acids. Germline V gives CDR1 SEHNR, CDR2 FQNEAQ (reference sequence). The CDR3 coding sequence is TGTGCCAGCAGCTCCTCCGGGGGGGGCAACACTGAAGCTTTCTTT. Its translation: CASSSSGGGNTEAFF.

The chain uses TRBV18 and TRBJ1-2, with D maybe TRBD1 (5 bases). Germline V CDR1 and CDR2: KGHSH, LQKENI. Trimming pared 2 bases from V and 0 bases from J, leaving 10 bases between. CDR3 size: 15 residues. The CDR3: CASSPKTDSNYGYTF. The CDR3 DNA reads TGTGCCAGCTCACCAAAGACAGATTCTAACTATGGCTACACCTTC.

The chain is built from TRBV11-2 and TRBJ1-4, with a possible D match to TRBD1 (5 bases). The V end was cut by 2 bases, the J end by 8 bases, with 15 bases between. This CDR3 region has 15 residues. Germline CDR1 is SGHAT and CDR2 is FQNNGV. CDR3 bases: TGTGCCAGCAGCTTACTCTGGGGGGGGAGGGAAAAACTGTTTTTT. It is translated as CASSLLWGGREKLFF.

This chain connects TRBV30 to TRBJ1-2; D remains ambiguous. Deletions cut 0 bases from V and 0 bases from J, with 5 bases between. CDR3 length: 13 amino acids. Germline V gene lookup returns CDR1 GTSNPN and CDR2 SVGIG (reference sequence). The CDR3 nucleotides read TGTGCCTGGAGTGTTACTCCTAACTATGGCTACACCTTC. Translation: CAWSVTPNYGYTF.

The sample holds one count of this clone. The chain combines TRBV18 with TRBJ2-3; 10 nucleotides align to TRBD2. The CDR3 consists of 18 residues. V lost 1 base to trimming and J lost 6 bases; unmatched junction nucleotides: 13. Germline lookup yields CDR1 KGHSH and CDR2 LQKENI. The CDR3 sequence: CASSPRKLAGGTSDTQYF. CDR3 bases: TGTGCCAGCTCACCACGGAAGTTAGCGGGGGGAACTTCTGATACGCAGTATTTT.

This chain joins TRBV5-1 and TRBJ1-5; TRBD1 matches at 8 bases. Germline loops: CDR1 SGHRS, CDR2 YFSETQ. Trimming cost V 4 bases and J 7 bases; bases outside gene matches: 7. The CDR3 consists of 14 residues. Written as DNA, the CDR3 is TGCGCCAGCAGCCGCACAGGGGGGGACCAGCCCCAGCATTTT. It codes for CASSRTGGDQPQHF.

The chain is built from TRBV3-1 (or the pseudogene TRBV3-2) and TRBJ2-3, with D possibly being TRBD2 (6 bases). Germline CDR1 LGHDT, CDR2 YNNKEL (reference sequence). The V end was cut by 3 bases, the J end by 6 bases, with 16 bases between. The CDR3 spans 15 residues. The CDR3 nucleotides read TGTGCCAGCAGCCACCCAGGCGGGGTTGGTGATACGCAGTATTTT. This encodes CASSHPGGVGDTQYF.

This chain uses TRBV18 with TRBJ1-1; D unresolved. The V end was cut by 3 bases, the J end by 10 bases, with 9 bases between. The CDR3 has 11 residues. Germline loops: CDR1 KGHSH, CDR2 LQKENI. DNA of the CDR3: TGTGCCAGCTCACCGTCTTCCAGAGCTTTCTTT. It translates to CASSPSSRAFF.

This chain connects TRBV19 to TRBJ2-2; no reliable D call. Trimming removed 0 bases from V and 7 bases from J, with 9 bases in between. This CDR3 has 14 residues. From germline, CDR1 is LNHDA and CDR2 SQIVND (reference sequence). CDR3: CASSIDRQYGELFF. In DNA form, the CDR3 reads TGTGCCAGTAGTATAGACAGGCAATACGGGGAGCTGTTTTTT. Full variable domain (outside the CDR3, taken from reference TRBV19 and TRBJ2-2): DGGITQSPKYLFRKEGQNVTLSCEQNLNHDAMYWYRQDPGQGLRLIYYSQIVNDFQKGDIAEGYSVSREKKESFPLTVTSAQKNPTAFYLCASSIDRQYGELFFGEGSRLTVL.

This clone appeared a single time. The CDR3 sequence is CASRWTGRAYEQYF. CDR3 sequence (DNA): TGTGCCAGCAGATGGACAGGGAGAGCCTACGAGCAGTACTTC. V gene TRBV6-6 combines with J gene TRBJ2-7; 8 bases line up with TRBD1. Germline CDR1 MNHNY, CDR2 SVGAGI (reference sequence). With V trimmed by 6 bases and J by 2 bases, 6 bases remained unmatched. The CDR3 runs 14 residues.

This clone was detected only a few times. The chain joins TRBV7-2 to TRBJ2-1, with D maybe TRBD2 (5 bases). Trimming took off 0 bases at V and 7 bases at J, with 16 bases between the two ends. Germline CDR1 SGHTA, CDR2 FQGNSA. CDR3 length: 16 amino acids. CDR3 coding DNA: TGTGCCAGCAGCTTAGCTAGCGCGGTGGGGTCAAATGAGCAGTTCTTC. It translates to CASSLASAVGSNEQFF.

The V gene is TRBV6-5, the J gene TRBJ1-5, with no clear D. Germline CDR1 reads MNHEY; CDR2 reads SVGAGI. This CDR3 is built from 13 residues. V dropped 0 bases and J dropped 6 bases, with 6 bases sitting between them. The CDR3 region has the DNA TGTGCCAGCAGTTACTCCTGGGCTCAGCCCCAGCATTTT. This codes for CASSYSWAQPQHF.